This TCR beta chain came from a study of spatial heterogeneity in lung cancer. TCRdb called the 5' RACE reads again in MiXCR, with one record for every CDR3 protein. The sample consists of 40,000 to 50,000 distinct CDR3 sequences, 7.6% of them appearing once. The time point here: sample taken at primary tumor resection. Unsorted whole RNA from tumor, nontumor lung or frozen PBMC underwent sequencing. Per germline, CDR1 SGHTA and CDR2 FQGNSA. The CDR3 covers 17 residues. Trimming cost V 0 bases and J 5 bases, with 16 bases left between them. This receptor was obtained from a female donor with early-stage non-small cell lung cancer. V is TRBV7-2 and J is TRBJ2-2, with D perhaps matching TRBD1 (6 bases). Sequencing was performed on PBMCs, taken at surgery. The CDR3 is CASSLALGALRTGELFF. The CDR3 DNA follows: TGTGCCAGCAGCTTAGCTCTGGGGGCTTTAAGAACCGGGGAGCTGTTTTTT.